The clone carrying this T cell receptor (beta chain) came up once. Sequenced by immunoSEQ multiplex PCR; TCRdb stores in-frame clones only, minus some. In the table there are roughly 68,000 clones, 84% of which are singletons. The CDR3 spans 17 residues. Per germline, CDR1 PRHDT and CDR2 FYEKMQ (reference sequence). Unmatched junction bases numbered 8, after V lost 5 bases and J lost 2 bases. This specimen belongs to a study of Tregs in tolerant kidney transplant recipients. Sequencing used CD4+ T cells from blood. The chain joins TRBV13 to TRBJ2-6, with TRBD1 matching over 8 bases. This TCR was recovered from a human donor in good health. CDR3 loop: CASSRGQGGAGANVLTF. The CDR3 DNA reads TGTGCCAGCAGCCGCGGACAGGGTGGTGCTGGGGCCAACGTCCTGACTTTC.